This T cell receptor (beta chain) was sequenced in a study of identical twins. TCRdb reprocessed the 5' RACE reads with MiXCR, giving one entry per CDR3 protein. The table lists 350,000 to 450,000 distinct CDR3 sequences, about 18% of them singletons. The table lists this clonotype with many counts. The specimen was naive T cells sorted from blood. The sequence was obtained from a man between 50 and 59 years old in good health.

This CDR3 reads CASSTLISPTSGVRGEQFF. The DNA for the CDR3 is TGTGCCAGCAGTACTCTAATTTCTCCGACTAGCGGAGTGCGGGGTGAGCAGTTCTTC. This chain links TRBV6-4 with TRBJ2-1; 9 bases fit TRBD2. This CDR3 region has 19 residues. V dropped 5 bases and J dropped 9; count of bases not matched to a gene: 23. Germline V gene data show CDR1 as MRHNA and CDR2 as SNTAGT.